This TCR beta chain appears in the sequencing data of a study of cytomegalovirus exposure and HLA in healthy donors. Broader study findings: TCR beta chains associated with HLA were, in a later analysis, more clonally expanded than equally common others. According to an earlier analysis, most TCR beta V segments yielded productive rearrangements about 87% or about 30% of the time.

This PCR relied on a set of 60 Vbeta primers and 13 Jbeta primers. TCRdb's copy holds only in-frame clones and misses some; the assay was immunoSEQ multiplex PCR. Of about 69,000 clones in the sample, roughly 70% were seen once. V lost 5 bases to trimming and J lost 3 bases; unmatched junction nucleotides: 5. Germline V CDR1 and CDR2: MNHNY, SVGAGI (reference sequence). This CDR3 contains 15 residues. This clone was counted a few times. Its antigen remains unknown. It may be a read error: a sequence one base away is much more abundant. A read error is likely, as this CDR3 ends without the conserved phenylalanine or tryptophan.

The sequencing input was PBMCs. This chain uses TRBV6-6 with TRBJ1-2, with 11 bases fitting TRBD1. This TCR came from a woman in her 30s in good health and CMV-seronegative. CDR3: CASSRPGQGDYGYTV. The CDR3 nucleotides read TGTGCCAGCAGTAGACCGGGACAGGGGGACTATGGCTACACCGTC.